Listed here are 12 T cell receptor beta chains from one sample, sequenced in a study of blood T cell repertoires in COVID-19. Sequenced by immunoSEQ multiplex PCR; TCRdb stores in-frame clones only, minus some. The table shows roughly 250,000 clones, with about nine tenths occurring only once. The source material was PBMCs or T cells enriched from blood (not recorded which). The receptors here all came from a woman in her twenties or thirties with acute COVID-19.

The chain employs TRBV5-6 and TRBJ1-2, with 10 bases lining up with TRBD1. This CDR3 spans 15 amino acids. V shed 4 bases, J shed 4 bases, and the junction held 7 bases outside the gene matches. Germline V gene data show CDR1 as SGHDT and CDR2 as YYEEEE. This CDR3 reads CASSPVTGGLYGYTF. As DNA, the CDR3 is TGTGCCAGCAGCCCAGTGACAGGGGGCCTCTATGGCTACACCTTC.

The chain employs TRBV25-1 and TRBJ1-2, with D possibly matching TRBD1 (5 bases). Trimming removed 7 bases from V and 4 bases from J, with 16 bases in between. The CDR3 contains 14 residues. Germline loops: CDR1 MGHDK, CDR2 SYGVNS. In DNA, the CDR3 is TGTGCCAGCACGGGGGACCCAACTGGCTATGGCTACACCTTC. It codes for CASTGDPTGYGYTF.

This clone was seen only a few times. The J gene is TRBJ2-1, the V gene TRBV4-2, with 7 bases aligning to TRBD1. CDR1 and CDR2 from the germline V gene are LGHNA and YNFKEQ. Trimming removed 0 bases from V and 9 bases from J; junction bases left unmatched: 5. The CDR3 is 14 amino acids. This chain's CDR3 is CASSQDEGGREQFF. In nucleotides, the CDR3 is TGTGCCAGCAGCCAAGATGAAGGGGGCCGTGAGCAGTTCTTC.

V and J are TRBV20-1 and TRBJ1-6, with D possibly matching TRBD1 (6 bases). This CDR3 comprises 11 residues. The germline CDR1 and CDR2 sequences are DFQATT and SNEGSKA (reference sequence). Deletions cut 1 base from V and 12 bases from J, with 7 bases between. The DNA of the CDR3 is TGCAGTGCTAGAGTACAGGGACCCCTCCACTTT. Protein product: CSARVQGPLHF.

The chain carries TRBV29-1 and TRBJ1-2, with TRBD1 matching over 9 bases. This CDR3 comprises 13 residues. J lost 6 bases, V lost 6 bases, and 8 bases had no gene match. Germline V gives CDR1 SQVTM, CDR2 ANQGSEA. This CDR3 reads CSVLPGTGHGYTF. DNA for the CDR3: TGCAGCGTCCTGCCCGGGACAGGGCATGGCTACACCTTC.

The CDR3 region is CASSRRQSNTGELFF. The CDR3 DNA reads TGTGCCAGCAGCCGTCGACAATCGAACACCGGGGAGCTGTTTTTT. The chain has TRBV3-1 (or the pseudogene TRBV3-2) and TRBJ2-2; D not certain. The V gene's germline CDR1 is LGHDT and CDR2 YNNKEL (reference sequence). The V and J ends lost 4 bases and 0 bases respectively, with 9 bases between them. This CDR3 comprises 15 residues.

The CDR3 loop reads CASSLAGTGGYGYTF. The CDR3 bases are TGTGCCAGCAGCTTGGCGGGGACAGGGGGCTATGGCTACACCTTC. The rearrangement uses TRBV5-4 and TRBJ1-2; 11 bases are a match to TRBD1. The CDR3 spans 15 residues. Trimming took 0 bases from V and 4 from J; bases not matched to a gene: 2. CDR1 and CDR2 (germline): SGHNT, YYREEE (reference sequence).

This chain links TRBV5-8 with TRBJ2-4; D is ambiguous. Per germline, CDR1 SGHTS and CDR2 YDEGEE. The CDR3 length is 15 residues. V lost 7 bases, J lost 0 bases, and 14 bases lay in between. CDR3 sequence reads: CASQMSWLAKNIQYF. The CDR3 DNA reads TGTGCCAGCCAAATGTCATGGCTAGCCAAAAACATTCAGTACTTC.

V usage is TRBV6-5 and J usage is TRBJ2-7; unclear D gene. This CDR3 region has 10 residues. Germline lookup yields CDR1 MNHEY and CDR2 SVGAGI. Trimming took off 7 bases at V and 4 bases at J, with 5 bases between the two ends. The CDR3 region is CASMSYEQYF. The CDR3 bases are TGTGCCAGCATGTCGTACGAGCAGTACTTC.

The rearrangement links TRBV6-5 to TRBJ2-7; 10 positions match TRBD1. CDR1 MNHEY and CDR2 SVGAGI come from the germline V gene. The CDR3 covers 15 residues. Trimming removed 5 bases from V and 4 bases from J; junction bases left unmatched: 8. CDR3: CASSTGTGVPYEQYF. The CDR3 DNA is TGTGCCAGCAGTACCGGGACAGGGGTCCCGTACGAGCAGTACTTC.

The chain carries TRBV9 and TRBJ2-5; D remains ambiguous. The CDR3 is 14 amino acids. The V and J ends lost 1 base and 3 bases respectively, with 10 bases between them. Germline CDR1 is SGDLS and CDR2 is YYNGEE. Written as DNA, the CDR3 is TGTGCCAGCAGCGTATCGGTGAACGAAGAGACCCAGTACTTC. It encodes CASSVSVNEETQYF.

This chain connects TRBV19 to TRBJ1-1; 9 nucleotides agree with TRBD1. Unmatched junction bases numbered 10, after V lost 5 bases and J lost 3 bases. CDR1 and CDR2 from the germline V gene are LNHDA and SQIVND (reference sequence). This CDR3 region has 16 residues. The DNA of the CDR3 is TGTGCCAGTAGTCCAAACAGGGGGCCGGGGGACACTGAAGCTTTCTTT. Protein: CASSPNRGPGDTEAFF.